This record concerns one T cell receptor beta chain sequence. This CDR3 has 13 residues. CDR1 SGHRS and CDR2 YFSETQ come from the germline V gene. V gave up 4 bases and J gave up 4 bases, with 8 bases separating them. This entry is derived from a study of blood T cell repertoires in COVID-19. Original processing methods: Reference gene primers were amplified, and this amplification served to estimate nucleated cell counts. Data came from immunoSEQ multiplex PCR; TCRdb stores just in-frame clones and leaves some out. The DNA was the basis for D and trimming; V, J and clone size are from that table. Seen here are fewer than 250,000 clones, approximately 83% observed once, and the top ten hold about 2.3%.

V gene TRBV5-1 combines with J gene TRBJ1-4; D is undetermined. Sequenced: peripheral blood. The origin of this receptor is a middle-aged woman with active or convalescent COVID-19. CDR3 residues: CASSPFGNEKLFF. In DNA form, the CDR3 reads TGCGCCAGCAGCCCGTTCGGTAATGAAAAACTGTTTTTT.